This TCR beta chain was recovered during a study of T-cell memory formation after mild COVID-19. Study-wide results and limits: Contracting clones from day 15 to 85 had balanced CD4/CD8; later expanders favoured CD4+.

Of note for this clonotype: Its antigen remains unknown.

The germline V gene has CDR1 SGHKS and CDR2 YYEKEE (reference sequence). The length of the CDR3 is 15 residues. The J segment lost 1 base and the V segment lost 4 bases, leaving 4 bases of the junction unmatched. TCRdb independently ran MiXCR on the 5' RACE reads; one entry per CDR3 protein. The sample records just over 300,000 distinct CDR3 sequences, approximately 19% being singletons. The clonotype comes from a man younger than 35 who had mild COVID-19 (a few samples of this study predate the infection). Cell type and time point are not known. The source material was PBMCs or a T cell subset sorted from them (not recorded which). The rearrangement joins TRBV5-5 to TRBJ2-7; 11 bases align to TRBD2. The CDR3: CASSNRLAGSYEQYV. The CDR3 bases are TGTGCCAGCAGCAATCGACTAGCGGGGTCCTACGAGCAGTACGTC.